The 29 T cell receptor beta chains in this list originate from one sample, sequenced in a study of blood T cells in healthy people across ages. The use of a sample-barcoded 5' primer and a J-beta primer mix characterized a second PCR of 7 to 11 cycles. TCRdb re-called the 5' RACE reads through MiXCR, storing one row per CDR3 protein. The data show 1,500,000 or so distinct CDR3 sequences, around 59% seen once. Sample: blood. The receptors come from a man aged 18 to 30 in good health.

This chain uses TRBV3-1 with TRBJ2-3; D might be TRBD1 (6 bases). This CDR3 comprises 14 residues. The V end was cut by 1 base, the J end by 8 bases, with 13 bases between. Germline V gene sequence: CDR1 LGHDT, CDR2 YNNKEL (reference sequence). The CDR3: CASSQGAGVGTQYF. CDR3 DNA sequence: TGTGCCAGCAGCCAAGGCGCAGGGGTGGGTACGCAGTATTTT.

The V and J genes are TRBV24-1 and TRBJ2-1; the D call may be TRBD1 or TRBD2 (7 bases each). This CDR3 spans 15 amino acids. V dropped 4 bases and J dropped 5 bases, with 14 bases sitting between them. Germline CDR1 KGHDR, CDR2 SFDVKD. The CDR3 is CATSDAAGQHNEQFF. CDR3 bases: TGTGCCACCAGTGACGCAGCGGGACAGCACAATGAGCAGTTCTTC.

The chain carries TRBV7-2 and TRBJ2-5; 7 bases are shared with TRBD2. This CDR3 is built from 16 residues. V gave up 3 bases and J gave up 5 bases; unmatched junction bases: 12. Germline lookup yields CDR1 SGHTA and CDR2 FQGNSA. CDR3 sequence (DNA): TGTGCCAGCAGCTTGCGTCGGTTAGCGGGTCGGGAGACCCAGTACTTC. It codes for CASSLRRLAGRETQYF.

The chain has TRBV12-3 or TRBV12-4 and TRBJ1-1, with D hard to call. Trimming took off 5 bases at V and 8 bases at J, with 9 bases between the two ends. There are 11 residues in the CDR3. The CDR3 loop is CASSAFGEAFF. The CDR3 nucleotides are TGTGCCAGCAGTGCGTTCGGGGAAGCTTTCTTT.

This clonotype has more than one count but fewer than ten. V usage is TRBV4-1 and J usage is TRBJ2-1; D is undetermined. Deletions cut 4 bases from V and 5 bases from J, with 12 bases between. Per germline, CDR1 MGHRA and CDR2 YSYEKL. The CDR3 loop spans 14 amino acids. The CDR3 protein is CASSPLGNDNEQFF. CDR3 DNA sequence: TGCGCCAGCAGCCCCCTGGGAAATGACAATGAGCAGTTCTTC.

The chain has TRBV27 and TRBJ2-1; D perhaps matches TRBD2 (5 bases). Germline lookup yields CDR1 MNHEY and CDR2 SMNVEV (reference sequence). The germline V and J ends were trimmed by 2 bases and 12 bases, with 8 bases remaining between them. This CDR3 spans 11 amino acids. CDR3 protein: CASSLARVQFF. The CDR3 region has the DNA TGTGCCAGCAGTTTAGCGCGGGTGCAGTTCTTC.

This sequence joins TRBV7-9 and TRBJ2-5; no reliable D call. The CDR3 is 16 amino acids. Per the germline V gene, CDR1 is SEHNR and CDR2 is FQNEAQ (reference sequence). V lost 5 bases and J 5 bases, leaving 21 bases between the germline ends. The DNA of the CDR3 is TGTGCCAGCAGCCAACCGGTGACTCCGAGTGTGGAGACCCAGTACTTC. Amino acids: CASSQPVTPSVETQYF.

This chain joins TRBV15 and TRBJ2-6; D gene uncertain. Germline CDR1 LNHNV, CDR2 YYDKDF (reference sequence). V was trimmed by 5 bases and J by 2 bases, leaving 7 bases between them. This CDR3 is 14 amino acids long. CDR3 DNA sequence: TGTGCCACCAGCTCTCATGCTGGGGCCAACGTCCTGACTTTC. Protein: CATSSHAGANVLTF.

The J gene is TRBJ1-2, the V gene TRBV6-2 or TRBV6-3; D gene ambiguous. The CDR3 runs to 16 residues. V shed 0 bases and J shed 2 bases, with 13 bases lying between them. Germline loops: CDR1 MNHEY, CDR2 SVGEGT. The CDR3 nucleotides are TGTGCCAGCAGTTACTCCCACGGATGGTTAAACTATGGCTACACCTTC. Amino acid sequence: CASSYSHGWLNYGYTF.

V is TRBV11-2 and J is TRBJ2-1, with TRBD2 matching over 11 bases. The CDR3 is 18 amino acids. Germline V CDR1 and CDR2: SGHAT, FQNNGV. The V gene end was trimmed by 5 bases and the J gene end by 0 bases; junction bases not matched to a gene: 9. The CDR3 region is CASSRRPSGGSSYNEQFF. CDR3 sequence (DNA): TGTGCCAGCAGCCGCAGGCCTAGCGGGGGGAGCTCCTACAATGAGCAGTTCTTC.

This clonotype was recorded a few times. The genes are TRBV5-4 and TRBJ2-1; TRBD2 aligns across 9 bases. CDR3 length equals 16 residues. The ends lost 4 bases at V and 3 bases at J; junction bases unmatched: 8. Germline V gene sequence: CDR1 SGHNT, CDR2 YYREEE (reference sequence). CDR3 nucleotide sequence: TGTGCCAGCAGCCTCTCGACTAGCGGTTTCTACAATGAGCAGTTCTTC. The encoded protein is CASSLSTSGFYNEQFF.

This chain uses TRBV6-5 with TRBJ2-4, with D uncertain. The tail of the sequence fits TRBJ2-7 better, so the J call may be wrong. Per the germline V gene, CDR1 is MNHEY and CDR2 is SVGAGI. The CDR3 sequence is 13 residues long. Here the CDR3 reads CASRASADLEQYF. In DNA, the CDR3 is TGTGCCAGCAGGGCATCCGCCGATCTCGAGCAGTACTTC.

This clonotype was seen a single time. J is TRBJ1-2 and V is TRBV28; no reliable D call. The germline CDR1 and CDR2 sequences are MDHEN and SYDVKM. Deletions cut 3 bases from V and 5 bases from J, with 7 bases between. This CDR3 contains 12 residues. CDR3 nucleotide sequence: TGTGCCAGCAGTTTTTTGAAATATGGCTACACCTTC. Its protein product is CASSFLKYGYTF.

The sample holds one count of this clonotype. The chain recombines TRBV11-2 with TRBJ2-7, with a weak D call TRBD2 (5 bases). Trimming shortened V by 5 bases and J by 2 bases, and 16 bases separated the two germline ends. Per germline, CDR1 SGHAT and CDR2 FQNNGV. The CDR3 consists of 15 residues. CDR3 DNA: TGTGCCAGCAGCCTAACTAGTTCCCCCGCCTACGAGCAGTACTTC. Its translation: CASSLTSSPAYEQYF. Complete variable domain (other parts from reference TRBV11-2 and TRBJ2-7): EAGVAQSPRYKIIEKRQSVAFWCNPISGHATLYWYQQILGQGPKLLIQFQNNGVVDDSQLPKDRFSAERLKGVDSTLKIQPAKLEDSAVYLCASSLTSSPAYEQYFGPGTRLTVT.

This clonotype was counted only a few times. This chain joins TRBV29-1 and TRBJ2-7; TRBD2 aligns across 10 bases. Per germline, CDR1 SQVTM and CDR2 ANQGSEA. V lost 6 bases, J lost 2 bases, and 4 bases stayed unmatched. CDR3 length equals 13 residues. The chain's CDR3 is CSVLAGGTYEQYF. For the CDR3, the DNA is TGCAGCGTCTTAGCGGGGGGTACCTACGAGCAGTACTTC.

The table lists this clonotype with a few counts. CDR3 residues: CASSDGGVSEQFF. The DNA of the CDR3 is TGTGCCAGCAGTGACGGGGGAGTCAGTGAGCAGTTCTTC. V and J are TRBV2 and TRBJ2-1, with a tentative D call TRBD2 (6 bases). Per the germline V gene, CDR1 is SNHLY and CDR2 is FYNNEI. CDR3 size: 13 residues. The ends were cut back, 3 bases at V and 9 bases at J, with 12 bases in the middle.

This chain links TRBV27 with TRBJ2-7; 8 positions agree with TRBD1. The CDR3 is 16 residues long. CDR1 MNHEY and CDR2 SMNVEV come from the germline V gene (reference sequence). V shed 6 bases, J shed 2 bases, and the junction held 12 bases outside the gene matches. The CDR3 DNA sequence: TGTGCCAGCAGCCTAACTCCGGGACAGGTCACCTACGAGCAGTACTTC. Translated: CASSLTPGQVTYEQYF.

The chain employs TRBV25-1 and TRBJ1-2; D remains ambiguous. This CDR3 contains 17 residues. Germline V gives CDR1 MGHDK, CDR2 SYGVNS. Between the trimmed V and J ends, which lost 1 base and 5 bases, there was a span of 20 bases. The CDR3, as DNA: TGTGCCAGCAGTGAATCGAAGTACTTTGGCGGACGATATGGCTACACCTTC. It is translated as CASSESKYFGGRYGYTF.

This clonotype has just a few counts. The CDR3 coding sequence is TGCAGCGTTGAGGCGGCCCAGAAACTGTTTTTT. Translated: CSVEAAQKLFF. The chain uses TRBV29-1 and TRBJ1-4; D not certain. The CDR3 totals 11 residues. CDR1 SQVTM and CDR2 ANQGSEA come from the germline V gene. V was trimmed by 3 bases and J by 11 bases, leaving 10 bases between them. The full variable domain, its missing parts supplied by reference TRBV29-1 and TRBJ1-4, is SAVISQKPSRDICQRGTSLTIQCQVDSQVTMMFWYRQQPGQSLTLIATANQGSEATYESGFVIDKFPISRPNLTFSTLTVSNMSPEDSSIYLCSVEAAQKLFFGSGTQLSVL.

This clonotype was observed a handful of times. The rearrangement joins TRBV5-1 to TRBJ2-4; D unclear. Gene TRBJ2-7 matches the end of the DNA better, so the J call may be wrong. Germline assignment: CDR1 SGHRS and CDR2 YFSETQ. This CDR3 comprises 14 residues. CDR3 region: CASSYLQRSYEQYF. The DNA for the CDR3 is TGCGCCAGCAGCTACCTACAGAGGAGCTACGAGCAGTACTTC.

Only a few counts were recorded for this clonotype. The rearrangement joins TRBV3-1 to TRBJ2-4, with D unresolved. Gene TRBJ2-7 matches the end of the DNA better, so the J call may be wrong. This CDR3 spans 14 amino acids. CDR1 is LGHDT and CDR2 is YNNKEL in the germline V gene (reference sequence). The CDR3, as DNA: TGTGCCAGCAGCCAAGGACGGAGCCCCTACGAGCAGTACTTC. The encoded protein is CASSQGRSPYEQYF.

The chain is built from TRBV20-1 and TRBJ2-3; 13 positions match TRBD2. The CDR3 spans 20 residues. Per germline, CDR1 DFQATT and CDR2 SNEGSKA (reference sequence). Unmatched junction bases numbered 21, after V lost 5 bases and J lost 4 bases. Written as DNA, the CDR3 is TGCAGTGCTCGGCACCCGGGACTAGCGGGACTACAATCTGGACCAGATACGCAGTATTTT. It translates to CSARHPGLAGLQSGPDTQYF.

This clonotype was seen just once. The chain uses TRBV20-1 and TRBJ2-1, with 7 bases fitting TRBD1. The CDR3 totals 14 residues. Per the germline V gene, CDR1 is DFQATT and CDR2 is SNEGSKA (reference sequence). J gave up 12 bases and V 6 bases, and 17 bases lay outside the gene matches. The CDR3: CSAPQSGTEILQFF. The CDR3 nucleotides are TGCAGTGCCCCTCAATCCGGGACAGAGATACTGCAGTTCTTC.

The J gene is TRBJ2-3, the V gene TRBV20-1; no firm D call. V lost 0 bases and J 7 bases, leaving 17 bases between the germline ends. CDR3 length equals 15 residues. The germline gives CDR1 DFQATT, CDR2 SNEGSKA (reference sequence). This CDR3 is CSAREDSRKRNTQYF. The CDR3 nucleotides are TGCAGTGCTAGAGAAGACTCCCGAAAACGGAATACGCAGTATTTT.

The chain couples TRBV5-5 to TRBJ1-1; 7 bases agree with TRBD1. This CDR3 is built from 14 residues. The V gene's germline CDR1 is SGHKS and CDR2 YYEKEE (reference sequence). V dropped 4 bases and J dropped 11; count of bases not matched to a gene: 14. CDR3 DNA: TGTGCCAGCAGCCAACAGGGGCTTGAGGGCAGGGCTTTCTTT. Amino acids: CASSQQGLEGRAFF.

V usage is TRBV29-1 and J usage is TRBJ1-1; the D is unclear. Germline loops: CDR1 SQVTM, CDR2 ANQGSEA. The CDR3 is made up of 12 amino acids. Trimming shortened V by 7 bases and J by 2 bases, and 11 bases separated the two germline ends. CDR3 DNA: TGCAGCGCCCTGGGCCTAAACACTGAAGCTTTCTTT. This codes for CSALGLNTEAFF. Filled out from reference TRBV29-1 and TRBJ1-1, the complete variable domain reads SAVISQKPSRDICQRGTSLTIQCQVDSQVTMMFWYRQQPGQSLTLIATANQGSEATYESGFVIDKFPISRPNLTFSTLTVSNMSPEDSSIYLCSALGLNTEAFFGQGTRLTVV.

The chain couples TRBV6-2 or TRBV6-3 to TRBJ2-1; the match to TRBD1 covers 7 bases. With the DNA end fitting TRBJ2-7 better, the J assignment may be wrong. The CDR3 is made up of 14 amino acids. Germline CDR1 and CDR2: MNHEY and SVGEGT. DNA for the CDR3: TGTGCCAGCAGACGGGACAGCCCCCGGGACGAGCAGTACTTC. Translated, it gives CASRRDSPRDEQYF.

The rearrangement links TRBV20-1 to TRBJ2-2; 7 bases agree with TRBD1. This CDR3 region has 17 residues. From germline, CDR1 is DFQATT and CDR2 SNEGSKA (reference sequence). V lost 0 bases to trimming and J lost 4 bases; unmatched junction nucleotides: 11. CDR3 protein: CSARDHSRGGTTGELFF. CDR3 DNA: TGCAGTGCTAGAGATCACTCACGAGGGGGCACCACCGGGGAGCTGTTTTTT.

The chain employs TRBV12-3 or TRBV12-4 and TRBJ2-7; D possibly corresponds to TRBD2 (6 bases). The CDR3 runs to 12 residues. The ends were cut back, 7 bases at V and 2 bases at J, with 9 bases in the middle. The CDR3 spells CASTGGAYEQYF. In nucleotides, the CDR3 is TGTGCCAGCACCGGGGGTGCCTACGAGCAGTACTTC.